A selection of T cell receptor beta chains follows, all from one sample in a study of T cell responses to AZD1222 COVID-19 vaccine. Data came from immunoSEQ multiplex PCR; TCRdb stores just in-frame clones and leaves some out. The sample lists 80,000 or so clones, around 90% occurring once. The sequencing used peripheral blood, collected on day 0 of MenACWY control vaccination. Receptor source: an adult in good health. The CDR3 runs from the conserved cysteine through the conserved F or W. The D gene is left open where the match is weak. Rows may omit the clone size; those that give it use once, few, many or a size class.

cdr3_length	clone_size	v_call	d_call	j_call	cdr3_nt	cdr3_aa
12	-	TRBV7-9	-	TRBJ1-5	TGTGCCAGCAGGACAGATAATCAGCCCCAGCATTTT	CASRTDNQPQHF
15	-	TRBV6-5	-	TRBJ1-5	TGTGCCAGCAGCCTTAATGGGTTTGGCAATCAGCCCCAGCATTTT	CASSLNGFGNQPQHF
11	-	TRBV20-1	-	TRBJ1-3	TGCAGTGCAAAACAGGGAAGCACCATATATTTT	CSAKQGSTIYF
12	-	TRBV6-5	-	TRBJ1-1	TGTGCCAGCAGTTACTCGGGGAAGGAAGCTTTCTTT	CASSYSGKEAFF
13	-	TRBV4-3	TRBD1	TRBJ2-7	TGCGCCAGCAGCCTGACAGGGGGGAACGAGCAGTACTTC	CASSLTGGNEQYF
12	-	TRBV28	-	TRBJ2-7	TGTGCCAGCCAACCTGACAGCTACGAGCAGTACTTC	CASQPDSYEQYF
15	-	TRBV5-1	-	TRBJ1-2	TGCGCCAGCAGCGTATCTTTGGGGGCAGTAGATGGCTACACCTTC	CASSVSLGAVDGYTF
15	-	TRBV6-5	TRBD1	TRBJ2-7	TGTGCCAGCATGGAGGGGACAGGGGGCGAAGGCGAGCAGTACTTC	CASMEGTGGEGEQYF
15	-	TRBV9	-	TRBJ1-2	TGTGCCAGCACCCCCTCCCAGGGGCAGTTCTATGGCTACACCTTC	CASTPSQGQFYGYTF
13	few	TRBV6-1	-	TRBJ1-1	TGTGCCAGCAGTGAGGCAGCGATAAACGAAGCTTTCTTT	CASSEAAINEAFF
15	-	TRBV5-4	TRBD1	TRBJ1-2	TGTGCCAGCAGCGCCCGGGACAGGGTCAACTATGGCTACACCTTC	CASSARDRVNYGYTF
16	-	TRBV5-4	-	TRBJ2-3	TGTGCCAGCAGCTCTGCTCTAACGACTAGCACAGATACGCAGTATTTT	CASSSALTTSTDTQYF
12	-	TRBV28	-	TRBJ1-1	TGTGCCAGCAGTTTAGATGGGCTAGGAGCTTTCTTT	CASSLDGLGAFF
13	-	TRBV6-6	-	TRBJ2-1	TGTGCCAGCAAAGCGGATTCCTACAATGAGCAGTTCTTC	CASKADSYNEQFF
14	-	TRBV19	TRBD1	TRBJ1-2	TGTGCCAGTAGTGCCGGACAGGGAGTCTATGGCTACACCTTC	CASSAGQGVYGYTF
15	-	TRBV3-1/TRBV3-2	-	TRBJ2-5	TGTGCCAGCAGCGCTGGGAGGGGGTGGGGCGAGACCCAGTACTTC	CASSAGRGWGETQYF
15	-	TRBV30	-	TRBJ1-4	TGTGCCTGGAGTGTACGGGGCGACCTGAATGAAAAACTGTTTTTT	CAWSVRGDLNEKLFF
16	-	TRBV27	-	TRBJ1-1	TGTGCCAGCAGTTCCAGGACAGCCGCAATGAACACTGAAGCTTTCTTT	CASSSRTAAMNTEAFF
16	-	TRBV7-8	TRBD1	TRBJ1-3	TGTGCCAGCAGCCTCTCAGGGGGTACCTCTGGAAACACCATATATTTT	CASSLSGGTSGNTIYF
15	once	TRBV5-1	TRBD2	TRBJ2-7	TGCGCCAGCAGCTGGGGGGGTAGCTCTAGGTACGAGCAGTACTTC	CASSWGGSSRYEQYF